Listed below are T cell receptor beta chains from one sample, sequenced in a study of shared clonotypes between healthy human individuals. Sequencing was performed with immunoSEQ multiplex PCR; in TCRdb, only in-frame clones are kept and a portion is missing. The sample lists about 700,000 clones; just over 90% were seen once. The specimen sequenced was naive CD8+ T cells sorted from blood. All receptors come from a man aged 30 to 39 in good health. Each CDR3 is given with its conserved first and last residue. D genes are given only for firm matches. Clone size appears in some rows only: once, few, many, or a class for an expanded clone.

j_call | clone_size | d_call | v_call | cdr3_nt | cdr3_aa
TRBJ2-7 | - | TRBD2 | TRBV7-9 | TGTGCCAGCAGCTTAGCGCTACTAGCGGAGGTCTTCCTAATCTTC | CASSLALLAEVFLIF
TRBJ2-7 | - | TRBD1 | TRBV6-5 | TGTGCCAGCAGTTACAGTGGACAGGGGGCCTACGAGCAGTACTTC | CASSYSGQGAYEQYF
TRBJ2-3 | - | TRBD2 | TRBV5-1 | TGCGCCAGCAGCTTGGCTATGGGGTCTAGCGGGCCTATAATCACAGATACGCAGTATTTT | CASSLAMGSSGPIITDTQYF
TRBJ2-3 | - | TRBD1 | TRBV27 | TGTGCCAGCAGTTTATACGGGACAGGGGGTTATCGAACAGATACGCAGTATTTT | CASSLYGTGGYRTDTQYF
TRBJ2-7 | once | TRBD2 | TRBV5-4 | TGTGCCAGCAGCTTGGACAGCGGGGAATACTACGAGCAGTACTTC | CASSLDSGEYYEQYF
TRBJ2-2 | - | TRBD1 | TRBV10-3 | TGTGCCATCAGTGACTGGACAGGGGGCACCGGGGAGCTGTTTTTT | CAISDWTGGTGELFF
TRBJ2-7 | - | TRBD1 | TRBV27 | TGTGCCAGCAGTTGGGACAGGGATGTCTACGAGCAGTACTTC | CASSWDRDVYEQYF
TRBJ2-1 | - | TRBD2 | TRBV11-3 | TGTGCCAGCAGCTTGTCTCTAGCGGGTTACAATGAGCAGTTCTTC | CASSLSLAGYNEQFF
TRBJ1-1 | - | - | TRBV19 | TGTGCCAGTTGTGCCAAGCCCAACACTGAAGCTTTCTTT | CASCAKPNTEAFF
TRBJ2-7 | - | TRBD1 | TRBV27 | TGTGCCAGCCGGACAGGGGCCTACGAGCAGTACTTC | CASRTGAYEQYF
TRBJ1-4 | - | - | TRBV28 | TGTGCCAGCAGGCCACTTGCAACTAATGAAAAACTGTTTTTT | CASRPLATNEKLFF
TRBJ2-1 | - | - | TRBV5-1 | TGCGCCAGCAGCGTCTCCGGTGAGCAGTTCTTC | CASSVSGEQFF
TRBJ1-2 | - | - | TRBV9 | TGTGCCAGCAAGGACCGCTATGGCTACACCTTC | CASKDRYGYTF
TRBJ2-3 | - | TRBD2 | TRBV2 | TGTGCCAGCTCCCCTAGCGGGAGGGCAGATACGCAGTATTTT | CASSPSGRADTQYF
TRBJ1-1 | - | - | TRBV6-1 | TGTGCCAGCAGTGAACTTTGGTCGAACACTGAAGCTTTCTTT | CASSELWSNTEAFF
TRBJ2-1 | - | - | TRBV21-1 | TGTGCCAGCAGCAATGCCCCCACAGGGGGGCCCTACAATGAGCAGTTCTTC | CASSNAPTGGPYNEQFF
TRBJ2-1 | - | - | TRBV4-1 | TGCGCCAGCAGCCAAGGAGGAGCTGAGCAGTTCTTC | CASSQGGAEQFF
TRBJ2-7 | - | TRBD1 | TRBV7-9 | TGTGCCAGCAGCCCGGGACAGGGAAAAAGCTACGAGCAGTACTTC | CASSPGQGKSYEQYF
TRBJ2-7 | - | - | TRBV27 | TGTGCCAGCAGTTTATGGCCCCGCCCCAGAGGCAGGGTGTCTTACGAGCAGTACTTC | CASSLWPRPRGRVSYEQYF
TRBJ2-1 | - | TRBD1 | TRBV11-3 | TGTGCCAGCAGGGACAGGGGGGATAATGAGCAGTTCTTC | CASRDRGDNEQFF
TRBJ2-1 | - | - | TRBV29-1 | TGCAGCGTTCTGCTGGACAGCTCCTACAATGAGCAGTTCTTC | CSVLLDSSYNEQFF
TRBJ2-1 | - | - | TRBV10-3 | TGTGCCATCAGTGGGGGGACTTTCAAGGACAATGAGCAGTTCTTC | CAISGGTFKDNEQFF
TRBJ2-1 | - | TRBD2 | TRBV4-1 | TGCGCCAGCAGCCAAGAAAAGACTAGCGGGAGACAGGGTTTAGTCTTC | CASSQEKTSGRQGLVF